Listed here are 5 T cell receptor beta chains from one sample, sequenced in a study of blood T cell repertoires in COVID-19. The data were produced by immunoSEQ multiplex PCR, yet TCRdb's version contains in-frame clones alone and is incomplete. The data show about 320,000 clones, around 90% seen once. Sequencing was done on a sample of PBMCs or T cells enriched from blood (not recorded which). These receptors all stem from a man between 60 and 75 years old who had recovered from COVID-19.

The chain links TRBV7-8 to TRBJ1-5; TRBD1 agrees at 7 bases. The CDR3 sequence is 15 residues long. After removal of 5 bases from V and 0 bases from J, the junction contained 4 bases not matched to a gene. The V gene's germline CDR1 is SGHVS and CDR2 FQNEAQ. DNA of the CDR3: TGTGCCAGCAGCCCAGGGACAGCTAGCAATCAGCCCCAGCATTTT. It codes for CASSPGTASNQPQHF.

This sequence joins TRBV7-9 and TRBJ2-5, with 10 bases aligning to TRBD1. In germline, CDR1 is SEHNR, CDR2 FQNEAQ (reference sequence). V shed 5 bases and J 5 bases; nucleotides not matched to a gene: 2. This CDR3 has 13 amino acids. In DNA, the CDR3 is TGTGCCAGCAGCCGGGGACAGGGGGAGACCCAGTACTTC. Translated: CASSRGQGETQYF. Using reference TRBV7-9 and TRBJ2-5 for the parts outside the CDR3, the full variable domain is DTGVSQNPRHKITKRGQNVTFRCDPISEHNRLYWYRQTLGQGPEFLTYFQNEAQLEKSRLLSDRFSAERPKGSFSTLEIQRTEQGDSAMYLCASSRGQGETQYFGPGTRLLVL.

V gene TRBV5-4 combines with J gene TRBJ2-1, with 9 nucleotides matching TRBD1. With V trimmed by 9 bases and J by 6 bases, 7 bases remained unmatched. This CDR3 spans 13 amino acids. Germline-derived CDR1 and CDR2 are SGHNT and YYREEE (reference sequence). CDR3 protein: CATLRTGANEQFF. CDR3 nucleotides: TGTGCCACCCTAAGGACAGGGGCCAATGAGCAGTTCTTC.

This chain joins TRBV19 and TRBJ2-2, with 11 bases fitting TRBD1. Germline V CDR1 and CDR2: LNHDA, SQIVND (reference sequence). This CDR3 has 14 amino acids. The junction had 2 bases not matched to a gene; V was cut back by 6 bases and J by 5 bases. CDR3: CASRWDRGTGELFF. DNA for the CDR3: TGTGCCAGTAGGTGGGACAGGGGGACCGGGGAGCTGTTTTTT.

V is TRBV3-1 (or the pseudogene TRBV3-2) and J is TRBJ1-2; 7 nucleotides align to TRBD1. The germline V gene encodes CDR1 LGHDT and CDR2 YNNKEL (reference sequence). The CDR3 length is 16 residues. With V trimmed by 5 bases and J by 4 bases, 13 bases remained unmatched. CDR3 sequence: CASSKRQGENFYGYTF. The CDR3 nucleotides read TGTGCCAGCAGCAAACGACAGGGAGAAAATTTCTATGGCTACACCTTC.